The next 28 T cell receptor beta chains were all read from a single sample in a study of cytomegalovirus exposure and HLA in healthy donors. With 60 Vbeta and 13 Jbeta primers, the PCR was carried out. The protocol was immunoSEQ multiplex PCR, while the TCRdb copy is restricted to in-frame clones and leaves out a portion. The repertoire consists of 200,000 to 250,000 clones, with 77% occurring once and the leading ten covering around 2.9%. The sequenced sample consisted of PBMCs. These receptors came from a woman aged 60-75 years in good health and CMV-seropositive.

V is TRBV7-8 and J is TRBJ1-1; TRBD1 matches at 7 bases. CDR3 length: 13 amino acids. Germline assignment: CDR1 SGHVS and CDR2 FQNEAQ. J lost 0 bases, V lost 5 bases, and 0 bases had no gene match. The CDR3 bases are TGTGCCAGCAGCAGGGGGCTGAACACTGAAGCTTTCTTT. Protein sequence: CASSRGLNTEAFF.

V gene TRBV4-1 combines with J gene TRBJ2-5; 13 positions agree with TRBD2. The DNA end is a closer match to TRBJ2-7, so the J assignment may be wrong. The germline V gene encodes CDR1 MGHRA and CDR2 YSYEKL. The CDR3 runs 17 residues. The DNA for the CDR3 is TGCGCCAGCAGCTGGAGGACTAGCGGGGGTGAGTCCTACGAGCAGTACTTC. Its protein product is CASSWRTSGGESYEQYF.

The chain joins TRBV5-5 to TRBJ2-1; no clear D gene. Germline V gives CDR1 SGHKS, CDR2 YYEKEE (reference sequence). With 1 base removed from V and 3 bases from J, the gap between germline ends came to 5 bases. The CDR3 is 13 amino acids. The CDR3 is CASSLRSYNEQFF. The CDR3 bases are TGTGCCAGCAGCTTGCGCAGCTACAATGAGCAGTTCTTC.

The chain joins TRBV18 to TRBJ1-1, with a tentative D call TRBD1 (6 bases). This CDR3 contains 15 residues. Germline-derived CDR1 and CDR2 are KGHSH and LQKENI. V dropped 0 bases and J dropped 1 base, with 9 bases sitting between them. The CDR3 bases are TGTGCCAGCTCACCACCGGGACACTCGAACACTGAAGCTTTCTTT. Its translation: CASSPPGHSNTEAFF.

J is TRBJ2-3 and V is TRBV6-5; 9 bases are shared with TRBD1. Germline CDR1 reads MNHEY; CDR2 reads SVGAGI. The CDR3 sequence is 15 residues long. J gave up 4 bases and V 1 base, and 3 bases lay outside the gene matches. The DNA of the CDR3 is TGTGCCAGCAGTTACTTGGGACAGGGTTCAGATACGCAGTATTTT. It encodes CASSYLGQGSDTQYF.

Turning to this clone: One end of the junction fails to match germline, which may point to a read error. DNA for the CDR3: TGTGCCAACAGCATACCAACCTCGGGGCCCCAGCATTTT. Translating it yields CANSIPTSGPQHF. V usage is TRBV7-2 and J usage is TRBJ1-5, with D hard to call. The germline V gene has CDR1 SGHTA and CDR2 FQGNSA. This CDR3 comprises 13 residues.

This clone has a handful of counts. The V call is TRBV11-2, the J call TRBJ1-1; no definite D call. Deletions cut 7 bases from V and 1 base from J, with 13 bases between. The CDR3 is 14 residues long. Germline-derived CDR1 and CDR2 are SGHAT and FQNNGV. CDR3 region: CASTKSRGNTEAFF. The CDR3, as DNA: TGTGCCAGCACCAAATCACGGGGGAACACTGAAGCTTTCTTT. The complete variable domain, with remaining parts taken from reference TRBV11-2 and TRBJ1-1, reads EAGVAQSPRYKIIEKRQSVAFWCNPISGHATLYWYQQILGQGPKLLIQFQNNGVVDDSQLPKDRFSAERLKGVDSTLKIQPAKLEDSAVYLCASTKSRGNTEAFFGQGTRLTVV.

With regard to this clone: The same CDR3 can be traced to other DNA sequences in this sample. The rearrangement joins TRBV5-1 to TRBJ2-3, with a possible D match to TRBD2 (6 bases). CDR3 length: 15 amino acids. V was shortened by 0 bases and J by 0 bases, with 8 bases between the two germline ends. The germline CDR1 and CDR2 sequences are SGHRS and YFSETQ. CDR3 sequence (DNA): TGCGCCAGCAGCTTGGGCGGGACTAGCACAGATACGCAGTATTTT. Translating gives CASSLGGTSTDTQYF.

The chain has TRBV10-3 and TRBJ1-2, with no clear D. The germline V and J ends were trimmed by 2 bases and 2 bases, with 9 bases remaining between them. The length of the CDR3 is 14 residues. Germline-derived CDR1 and CDR2 are ENHRY and SYGVKD. CDR3 sequence: CAISEMSTNYGYTF. For the CDR3, the DNA is TGTGCCATCAGTGAGATGTCGACAAACTATGGCTACACCTTC.

In this sample, this clone turned up once. This chain joins TRBV6-6 and TRBJ2-5; 7 bases are a match to TRBD1. This CDR3 region has 16 residues. Trimming took 5 bases from V and 1 from J; bases not matched to a gene: 10. CDR1 is MNHNY, CDR2 SVGAGI, per germline (reference sequence). DNA of the CDR3: TGTGCCAGCAGTGCTAGCTCGGCAGGGGGCCAAGAGACCCAGTACTTC. Translation gives CASSASSAGGQETQYF.

The chain couples TRBV5-8 to TRBJ2-7; tentatively, D is TRBD1 (6 bases). Deletions cut 0 bases from V and 10 bases from J, with 11 bases between. Per the germline V gene, CDR1 is SGHTS and CDR2 is YDEGEE. The CDR3 has 12 amino acids. The CDR3 DNA reads TGTGCCAGCAGCTTGGACAGGGAGATCCAGTACTTC. Its protein is CASSLDREIQYF.

This clone was counted only a few times. The V gene is TRBV6-1, the J gene TRBJ2-7; the D is unclear. V shed 5 bases and J shed 2 bases, with 7 bases lying between them. This CDR3 has 12 residues. Germline values: CDR1 MNHNS, CDR2 SASEGT. Here the CDR3 reads CASSLRPYEQYF. CDR3 nucleotide sequence: TGTGCCAGCAGTTTGCGGCCCTACGAGCAGTACTTC.

A remark on this clone: Other DNA sequences from this sample encode an identical CDR3 as well. The chain joins TRBV5-1 to TRBJ2-7, with D possibly being TRBD1 (6 bases). The CDR3 runs to 18 residues. The germline gives CDR1 SGHRS, CDR2 YFSETQ. Trimming removed 4 bases from V and 2 bases from J, with 25 bases in between. CDR3 sequence reads: CASSPQPPTGSSAYEQYF. The CDR3 region has the DNA TGCGCCAGCAGCCCCCAACCACCGACAGGATCCTCGGCCTACGAGCAGTACTTC.

This clone came up a few times. The chain joins TRBV29-1 to TRBJ2-5; tentatively, D is TRBD1 (6 bases). The germline CDR1 and CDR2 sequences are SQVTM and ANQGSEA. Trimming shortened V by 3 bases and J by 2 bases, and 13 bases separated the two germline ends. CDR3 length: 14 residues. The CDR3 DNA is TGCAGCGTTGACCCGGACAGTCGACAAGAGACCCAGTACTTC. It translates to CSVDPDSRQETQYF.

The genes are TRBV7-9 and TRBJ1-1, with D perhaps TRBD1 (5 bases). The CDR3 totals 14 residues. The germline V gene encodes CDR1 SEHNR and CDR2 FQNEAQ (reference sequence). V shed 5 bases and J shed 2 bases, with 12 bases lying between them. The CDR3 sequence is CASSPLDRNTEAFF. The CDR3 DNA sequence: TGTGCCAGCAGCCCACTCGACAGAAACACTGAAGCTTTCTTT.

The CDR3 DNA sequence: TGTGCCAGCAGTCCCCGGACGGGGGGGAATCAGCCCCAGCATTTT. Its protein product is CASSPRTGGNQPQHF. The V call is TRBV28, the J call TRBJ1-5; TRBD1 is a possible D gene (5 bases). The CDR3 runs to 15 residues. The V gene lost 5 bases and the J gene lost 4 bases, with 15 bases spanning the gap. Germline V gene data show CDR1 as MDHEN and CDR2 as SYDVKM.

The chain combines TRBV4-1 with TRBJ2-1; 12 positions match TRBD2. CDR1 is MGHRA and CDR2 is YSYEKL in the germline V gene. The CDR3 runs 19 residues. The trim removed 0 bases at V and 10 bases at J, leaving 16 bases unmatched. The CDR3 DNA reads TGCGCCAGCAGCCAAGATGGGGCCGCGACTAGCGGGAGTCAGTTCGAGCAGTTCTTC. It yields the protein CASSQDGAATSGSQFEQFF.

The J gene is TRBJ1-2, the V gene TRBV28; possible D gene TRBD1, 6 bases. Trimming took off 6 bases at V and 5 bases at J, with 16 bases between the two ends. CDR3 size: 14 residues. Germline assignment: CDR1 MDHEN and CDR2 SYDVKM. Written as DNA, the CDR3 is TGTGCCAGCAGCAATAGAGGGACACGTTATGGCTACACCTTC. Protein product: CASSNRGTRYGYTF.

The V gene is TRBV7-2, the J gene TRBJ1-3; D gene unclear. Looked up from germline, CDR1 is SGHTA and CDR2 is FQGNSA. The CDR3 spans 16 residues. With 3 bases removed from V and 0 bases from J, the gap between germline ends came to 12 bases. Here the CDR3 reads CASSFYQRYSGNTIYF. Here the CDR3 DNA reads TGTGCCAGCAGCTTTTATCAGCGGTACTCTGGAAACACCATATATTTT.

The chain has TRBV2 and TRBJ2-1; 13 bases map to TRBD2. This CDR3 has 15 residues. Trimming took 7 bases from V and 7 from J; bases not matched to a gene: 7. The germline V gene encodes CDR1 SNHLY and CDR2 FYNNEI. CDR3 in DNA: TGTGCCAGCACCCTACTAGCGGGGGGGATTAATGAGCAGTTCTTC. Translating gives CASTLLAGGINEQFF.

In nucleotides, the CDR3 is TGTGCCAGCAGCTTTATACAAATCCCGTGGTACACCTTC. Translating gives CASSFIQIPWYTF. The V and J genes are TRBV7-9 and TRBJ1-2; no firm D call. Deletions cut 3 bases from V and 11 bases from J, with 16 bases between. Germline assignment: CDR1 SEHNR and CDR2 FQNEAQ (reference sequence). This CDR3 has 13 residues. Supplemented by reference TRBV7-9 and TRBJ1-2, the full variable domain reads DTGVSQNPRHKITKRGQNVTFRCDPISEHNRLYWYRQTLGQGPEFLTYFQNEAQLEKSRLLSDRFSAERPKGSFSTLEIQRTEQGDSAMYLCASSFIQIPWYTFGSGTRLTVV.

This sequence joins TRBV10-1 and TRBJ2-1; D might be TRBD1 (5 bases). V lost 3 bases and J 9 bases, leaving 21 bases between the germline ends. Germline CDR1 WNHNN, CDR2 SYGVQD (reference sequence). The CDR3 runs to 16 residues. The CDR3 sequence: CASSDPGHPGISEQFF. As DNA, the CDR3 is TGCGCCAGCAGTGACCCCGGACATCCTGGGATTAGTGAGCAGTTCTTC.

This chain uses TRBV11-2 with TRBJ1-2, with 7 bases aligning to TRBD1. Looked up from germline, CDR1 is SGHAT and CDR2 is FQNNGV. The junction had 10 bases not matched to a gene; V was cut back by 5 bases and J by 4 bases. This CDR3 region has 15 residues. The CDR3 region has the DNA TGTGCCAGCAGCCCCTCCCCGGGACAGCCCTATGGCTACACCTTC. Translating gives CASSPSPGQPYGYTF.

The chain combines TRBV5-4 with TRBJ2-3, with 10 positions matching TRBD2. CDR3 size: 15 residues. Germline CDR1 is SGHNT and CDR2 is YYREEE (reference sequence). The ends lost 0 bases at V and 6 bases at J; junction bases unmatched: 4. The CDR3 DNA reads as TGTGCCAGCAGCTTGGTGACTAGCGGGTTTGATACGCAGTATTTT. This gives the protein CASSLVTSGFDTQYF.

The chain uses TRBV6-5 and TRBJ1-1, with 7 bases lining up with TRBD1. Germline CDR1 reads MNHEY; CDR2 reads SVGAGI. V was pared by 5 bases and J by 8 bases, with 5 bases of the junction left unmatched. The length of the CDR3 is 12 residues. The CDR3, as DNA: TGTGCCAGCAGTGCCCCGGGACAGGAAGCTTTCTTT. Amino acid sequence: CASSAPGQEAFF.

V gene TRBV5-4 combines with J gene TRBJ2-5, with TRBD2 matching over 11 bases. CDR1 is SGHNT, CDR2 YYREEE, per germline (reference sequence). Trimming at V came to 4 bases and at J to 0 bases, leaving 2 bases not matched to a gene. The CDR3 length is 15 residues. The CDR3 DNA follows: TGTGCCAGCAGCCTTAGCGGGGGGGACCAAGAGACCCAGTACTTC. Encoded protein: CASSLSGGDQETQYF.

V and J are TRBV4-1 and TRBJ2-3; unclear D gene. The CDR3 loop spans 14 amino acids. Trimming left V 1 base short and J 6 bases short, with 11 bases between. In germline, CDR1 is MGHRA, CDR2 YSYEKL. This chain's CDR3 is CASSQVLLADTQYF. The CDR3 region has the DNA TGCGCCAGCAGCCAAGTTCTTCTGGCCGATACGCAGTATTTT.

The chain employs TRBV5-1 and TRBJ2-1; a weak D match, TRBD2 (5 bases). V lost 2 bases, J lost 1 base, and 7 bases lay in between. CDR3 length: 14 residues. Germline-derived CDR1 and CDR2 are SGHRS and YFSETQ. DNA for the CDR3: TGCGCCAGCAGCTTAAGCGGATCCTACAATGAGCAGTTCTTC. Amino acids: CASSLSGSYNEQFF. The full variable domain, in which reference TRBV5-1 and TRBJ2-1 provide the parts outside the CDR3, is KAGVTQTPRYLIKTRGQQVTLSCSPISGHRSVSWYQQTPGQGLQFLFEYFSETQRNKGNFPGRFSGRQFSNSRSEMNVSTLELGDSALYLCASSLSGSYNEQFFGPGTRLTVL.